Listed here are 25 T cell receptor beta chains from one sample, sequenced in a study of cytomegalovirus exposure and HLA in healthy donors. This PCR relied on a set of 60 Vbeta primers and 13 Jbeta primers. TCRdb's copy holds only in-frame clones and misses some; the assay was immunoSEQ multiplex PCR. Among 100,000 to 120,000 clones listed, 78% were seen once. Sequencing input: PBMCs. The receptors were sampled from a young man in good health and CMV-seronegative.

The chain couples TRBV19 to TRBJ1-3; D remains ambiguous. CDR1 is LNHDA and CDR2 is SQIVND in the germline V gene (reference sequence). This CDR3 comprises 13 residues. V shed 7 bases and J shed 0 bases, with 7 bases lying between them. The CDR3 DNA follows: TGTGCCAGTATCGAGAGCTCTGGAAACACCATATATTTT. Translating gives CASIESSGNTIYF.

This clone was counted a few times. The V call is TRBV6-5, the J call TRBJ2-3; no firm D call. This CDR3 has 14 amino acids. Per germline, CDR1 MNHEY and CDR2 SVGAGI. V shed 6 bases and J shed 0 bases, with 10 bases lying between them. The CDR3 spells CASRFEASTDTQYF. The CDR3 DNA reads as TGTGCCAGCAGATTCGAGGCTAGCACAGATACGCAGTATTTT.

The V call is TRBV7-9, the J call TRBJ2-3; D is possibly TRBD1 (5 bases). This CDR3 has 15 amino acids. V lost 0 bases and J 3 bases, leaving 10 bases between the germline ends. Germline V gene data show CDR1 as SEHNR and CDR2 as FQNEAQ (reference sequence). DNA of the CDR3: TGTGCCAGCAGCTTAGCTCCCCAGGGAACAGATACGCAGTATTTT. Translated, it gives CASSLAPQGTDTQYF.

The rearrangement links TRBV19 to TRBJ2-3; 7 bases match TRBD2. With 5 bases clipped from V and 0 bases from J, the junction kept 8 bases outside the gene matches. This CDR3 is built from 16 residues. Germline CDR1 and CDR2: LNHDA and SQIVND (reference sequence). CDR3 DNA sequence: TGTGCCAGTAGTTCCGCGACTAGCAGTAGCACAGATACGCAGTATTTT. It translates to CASSSATSSSTDTQYF.

The chain joins TRBV29-1 to TRBJ1-1; D ambiguous. Germline-derived CDR1 and CDR2 are SQVTM and ANQGSEA. V lost 2 bases and J 4 bases, leaving 11 bases between the germline ends. This CDR3 comprises 13 residues. CDR3: CSVESRLITEAFF. DNA for the CDR3: TGCAGCGTTGAATCCAGATTGATCACTGAAGCTTTCTTT.

The V call is TRBV6-4, the J call TRBJ2-1; 9 bases fit TRBD2. The CDR3 is made up of 13 amino acids. Trimming at V came to 5 bases and at J to 8 bases, leaving 4 bases not matched to a gene. The germline V gene encodes CDR1 MRHNA and CDR2 SNTAGT. The CDR3 region is CASSNSGSDEQFF. DNA for the CDR3: TGTGCCAGCAGTAATAGCGGGAGTGATGAGCAGTTCTTC.

This clone showed up just a few times. Here the CDR3 reads CASSPTGGSSYNEQFF. The DNA of the CDR3 is TGCGCCAGCAGCCCGACCGGGGGGAGCTCCTACAATGAGCAGTTCTTC. The V call is TRBV4-3, the J call TRBJ2-1; 7 bases map to TRBD2. Germline loops: CDR1 LGHNA, CDR2 YSLEER. The CDR3 has 16 residues. V was pared by 4 bases and J by 0 bases, with 6 bases of the junction left unmatched.

The chain combines TRBV5-4 with TRBJ1-2; D remains unclear. The CDR3 spans 14 residues. V lost 4 bases, J lost 5 bases, and 15 bases lay in between. CDR1 SGHNT and CDR2 YYREEE come from the germline V gene (reference sequence). This CDR3 is CASSRPSGNYGYTF. The CDR3 nucleotides are TGTGCCAGCAGCCGGCCCTCGGGAAATTATGGCTACACCTTC.

CDR3: CASRTGGAAFF. The DNA for the CDR3 is TGTGCCAGTAGGACAGGGGGCGCGGCTTTCTTT. The J gene is TRBJ1-1, the V gene TRBV19, with TRBD1 matching over 10 bases. The CDR3 is made up of 11 amino acids. The J segment lost 11 bases and the V segment lost 6 bases, leaving 3 bases of the junction unmatched. Germline CDR1 reads LNHDA; CDR2 reads SQIVND (reference sequence).

J is TRBJ2-7 and V is TRBV11-3, with 8 bases fitting TRBD2. This CDR3 is built from 14 residues. Germline V CDR1 and CDR2: SGHNT, YENEEA. V trimming: 5 bases; J trimming: 3 bases; junction bases outside the gene matches: 6. The CDR3 is CASSGRSGNYEQYF. The CDR3, as DNA: TGTGCCAGCAGCGGCCGTAGCGGGAACTACGAGCAGTACTTC.

This clone has more than one count but fewer than ten. The rearrangement uses TRBV7-6 and TRBJ2-2, with D possibly being TRBD1 (5 bases). This CDR3 is 16 amino acids long. CDR1 is SGHVS, CDR2 FNYEAQ, per germline. V was clipped by 0 bases and J by 2 bases, with 10 bases between them. The CDR3 protein is CASSLAEQANTGELFF. The CDR3 DNA reads TGTGCCAGCAGCTTAGCTGAACAGGCAAACACCGGGGAGCTGTTTTTT.

The gene calls are TRBV6-6 and TRBJ2-7, with 11 nucleotides matching TRBD1. CDR3 size: 14 residues. With 5 bases clipped from V and 4 bases from J, the junction kept 4 bases outside the gene matches. Germline V gene sequence: CDR1 MNHNY, CDR2 SVGAGI (reference sequence). The CDR3 DNA sequence: TGTGCCAGCAGTGGACAGGGGGCCGGTTACGAGCAGTACTTC. This translates into CASSGQGAGYEQYF.

This clone was seen once. V and J are TRBV14 and TRBJ2-5, with 7 bases identical to TRBD2. This CDR3 spans 16 amino acids. Germline V gene data show CDR1 as SGHDN and CDR2 as FVKESK. With 4 bases clipped from V and 3 bases from J, the junction kept 11 bases outside the gene matches. CDR3 sequence (DNA): TGTGCCAGCAGCCTCGGGCTCCGCGGGGGAAAAGAGACCCAGTACTTC. It encodes CASSLGLRGGKETQYF.

This chain links TRBV9 with TRBJ2-7; the match to TRBD1 covers 9 bases. V was clipped by 4 bases and J by 3 bases; unmatched bases: 11. The CDR3 covers 16 residues. The germline gives CDR1 SGDLS, CDR2 YYNGEE. The CDR3 nucleotides are TGTGCCAGCAGCCAAAGTGGGGGACAGGGTTTCTACGAGCAGTACTTC. This translates into CASSQSGGQGFYEQYF.

The chain joins TRBV7-8 to TRBJ1-2; D perhaps matches TRBD1 (6 bases). The germline V and J ends were trimmed by 1 base and 4 bases, with 10 bases remaining between them. Germline CDR1 is SGHVS and CDR2 is FQNEAQ. CDR3 length: 14 residues. In DNA form, the CDR3 reads TGTGCCAGCAGCTTAGGTAGGGGGACCTATGGCTACACCTTC. Residues: CASSLGRGTYGYTF.

This clone was counted a few times. The rearrangement uses TRBV5-1 and TRBJ1-3; the match to TRBD1 covers 9 bases. This CDR3 is built from 16 residues. The germline V gene encodes CDR1 SGHRS and CDR2 YFSETQ. V shed 4 bases and J 2 bases; nucleotides not matched to a gene: 7. The CDR3 region is CASSQGTGSTGNTIYF. For the CDR3, the DNA is TGCGCCAGCAGCCAGGGGACAGGGAGTACTGGAAACACCATATATTTT.

The chain is built from TRBV4-3 and TRBJ2-1; 11 bases line up with TRBD2. The trim removed 5 bases at V and 4 bases at J, leaving 4 bases unmatched. Germline CDR1 reads LGHNA; CDR2 reads YSLEER. The CDR3 is 15 amino acids. Here the CDR3 reads CASSSGTSGYNEQFF. The CDR3 region has the DNA TGCGCCAGCAGCTCCGGGACTAGCGGTTACAATGAGCAGTTCTTC.

This clone was seen a handful of times. The chain has TRBV28 and TRBJ2-5; 9 bases are a match to TRBD2. Germline V gene lookup returns CDR1 MDHEN and CDR2 SYDVKM. There are 14 residues in the CDR3. J was trimmed by 2 bases and V by 5 bases; bases with no gene match: 3. The CDR3 coding sequence is TGTGCCAGCAGTCTTAGCGGGAGTCAAGAGACCCAGTACTTC. It yields the protein CASSLSGSQETQYF.

The J gene is TRBJ2-5, the V gene TRBV15, with 8 positions matching TRBD1. V lost 5 bases and J lost 5; bases outside the gene matches: 13. The CDR3 has 16 residues. Germline CDR1 and CDR2: LNHNV and YYDKDF (reference sequence). CDR3 sequence (DNA): TGTGCCACCAGCGAAGCCCAGGCAGGGGGCTGGGAGACCCAGTACTTC. Translating gives CATSEAQAGGWETQYF.

The rearrangement joins TRBV5-1 to TRBJ2-1; tentatively, D is TRBD1 (5 bases). Trimming took off 0 bases at V and 6 bases at J, with 13 bases between the two ends. In germline, CDR1 is SGHRS, CDR2 YFSETQ. The CDR3 is 15 amino acids. This chain's CDR3 is CASSLEGRVGNEQFF. The CDR3 DNA sequence: TGCGCCAGCAGCTTGGAGGGCAGGGTAGGCAATGAGCAGTTCTTC.

Concerning this clone itself: Relative to the germline gene, one junction end is altered; a read error may explain this. The chain has TRBV7-7 and TRBJ2-3, with D perhaps matching TRBD2 (6 bases). The CDR3 has 15 residues. Germline values: CDR1 SSHAT, CDR2 FNYEAQ (reference sequence). In DNA form, the CDR3 reads TGTGCTAGCAGCTTAGCCCGCGGGGGCACAGATACGCAGTATTTT. This sequence encodes CASSLARGGTDTQYF.

The genes are TRBV2 and TRBJ2-2; 10 bases map to TRBD1. The CDR3 consists of 18 residues. Germline V gene lookup returns CDR1 SNHLY and CDR2 FYNNEI. J gave up 5 bases and V 4 bases, and 13 bases lay outside the gene matches. As DNA, the CDR3 is TGTGCCAGCAGTGGACAGGGGGCATCAACCAGGGTAACCGGGGAGCTGTTTTTT. Protein product: CASSGQGASTRVTGELFF. Complete variable domain (other parts from reference TRBV2 and TRBJ2-2): EPEVTQTPSHQVTQMGQEVILRCVPISNHLYFYWYRQILGQKVEFLVSFYNNEISEKSEIFDDQFSVERPDGSNFTLKIRSTKLEDSAMYFCASSGQGASTRVTGELFFGEGSRLTVL.

The table lists this clone with a count of one. This CDR3 reads CASSHGGGTGEQYF. The CDR3 DNA reads as TGCGCCAGCAGCCACGGCGGGGGGACGGGTGAGCAGTACTTC. The chain has TRBV4-1 and TRBJ2-7, with 8 bases lining up with TRBD2. The germline V gene encodes CDR1 MGHRA and CDR2 YSYEKL. CDR3 length: 14 residues. The trim removed 3 bases at V and 7 bases at J, leaving 8 bases unmatched.

The rearrangement links TRBV5-6 to TRBJ2-3; 8 nucleotides align to TRBD2. This CDR3 is built from 16 residues. The ends lost 4 bases at V and 6 bases at J; junction bases unmatched: 13. Germline-derived CDR1 and CDR2 are SGHDT and YYEEEE. Here the CDR3 DNA reads TGTGCCAGCAGCCCTGGACTAGCCGCTCAGGTGGATACGCAGTATTTT. This codes for CASSPGLAAQVDTQYF.

This chain connects TRBV29-1 to TRBJ1-2; 11 nucleotides match TRBD1. Germline CDR1 is SQVTM and CDR2 is ANQGSEA. The J segment lost 4 bases and the V segment lost 3 bases, leaving 4 bases of the junction unmatched. CDR3 length equals 14 residues. The CDR3 region has the DNA TGCAGCGTTGACGGACAGGGGGCGGGCTATGGCTACACCTTC. Amino acids: CSVDGQGAGYGYTF.